The 7 T cell receptor beta chains below were found in one sample sequenced in a study of blood T cell repertoires in COVID-19 (dated by TCRdb to the early 2020s). Libraries were constructed by the immunoSEQ multiplex PCR assay. Drawn from immuneACCESS, this table holds only the in-frame rearrangements with V and J called that TCRdb kept. Clones are partly lost; checked studies trace under half to an unresolved V gene and leave the rest unexplained. This sample holds roughly 250,000 clones; around 83% were observed only once. Less than 8% of the sample is in the top ten clones. The specimen sequenced was peripheral blood. Receptors originate from a woman aged 45-60 years with acute or convalescent COVID-19.

This clone was seen only once. V and J are TRBV18 and TRBJ2-7; D might be TRBD1 (6 bases). The CDR3 is 13 amino acids. V was trimmed by 2 bases and J by 3 bases, leaving 8 bases between them. The germline V gene encodes CDR1 KGHSH and CDR2 LQKENI. The CDR3 coding sequence is TGTGCCAGCTCACCAGAAGGGGGCTACGAGCAGTACTTC. This encodes CASSPEGGYEQYF.

The rearrangement links TRBV25-1 to TRBJ1-2; D is perhaps TRBD1 (6 bases). The CDR3 length is 14 residues. Between the trimmed V and J ends, which lost 1 base and 8 bases, there was a span of 14 bases. The germline gives CDR1 MGHDK, CDR2 SYGVNS. Written as DNA, the CDR3 is TGTGCCAGCAGTGAATGGGGCAGGGGTGGAGGCTACACCTTC. Amino acids: CASSEWGRGGGYTF.

The chain combines TRBV21-1 with TRBJ2-4; the D call in the table, TRBD1, was not verified against the DNA. TRBV21-1 is described as a pseudogene. The CDR3 covers 19 residues. In nucleotides, the CDR3 is TGTGCCAGCAGCCGCCCCGGGACAGCCAAATCCCTAGCCAAAAACATTCAGTACTTC. This sequence encodes CASSRPGTAKSLAKNIQYF.

This sequence joins TRBV7-9 and TRBJ2-7, with TRBD1 matching 8 bases. Germline V CDR1 and CDR2: SEHNR, FQNEAQ (reference sequence). This CDR3 region has 15 residues. The junction had 8 bases not matched to a gene; V was cut back by 5 bases and J by 2 bases. The CDR3 spells CASSGIRDRTYEQYF. CDR3 coding DNA: TGTGCCAGCAGCGGCATCCGGGACAGGACCTACGAGCAGTACTTC.

This clone turned up a few times. The CDR3 sequence is CASSQVRTRNEQFF. CDR3 nucleotides: TGTGCCAGCAGCCAAGTGCGGACTAGGAATGAGCAGTTCTTC. The rearrangement uses TRBV3-1 (or the pseudogene TRBV3-2) and TRBJ2-1; TRBD2 aligns across 7 bases. CDR3 length: 14 amino acids. CDR1 LGHDT and CDR2 YNNKEL come from the germline V gene (reference sequence). V gave up 1 base and J gave up 7 bases; unmatched junction bases: 4.

This sequence joins TRBV6-5 and TRBJ2-2; 8 nucleotides match TRBD1. The CDR3 runs 14 residues. Losses at the gene ends were 7 bases for V and 3 bases for J; bases not matched to a gene: 4. Germline V gene data show CDR1 as MNHEY and CDR2 as SVGAGI. In DNA, the CDR3 is TGTGCCAGCATTCGGACAGGGTACACCGGGGAGCTGTTTTTT. Translation: CASIRTGYTGELFF.

For the CDR3, the DNA is TGTGCCAGTACCCAAGGCTGGGACTCCAGTAGCACAGATACGCAGTATTTT. Protein sequence: CASTQGWDSSSTDTQYF. V is TRBV19 and J is TRBJ2-3; D is perhaps TRBD2 (6 bases). Trimming cost V 7 bases and J 0 bases, with 20 bases left between them. The V gene's germline CDR1 is LNHDA and CDR2 SQIVND (reference sequence). The CDR3 is 17 amino acids.